This entry describes one T cell receptor (beta chain). Its antigen is not known. The V and J ends lost 0 bases and 5 bases respectively, with 15 bases between them. Looked up from germline, CDR1 is MNHNS and CDR2 is SASEGT. The CDR3 is 16 residues long. The data derive from a study of OX40 agonist ivuxolimab in advanced cancers. About the research overall: At 0.01 to 10 mg/kg, ivuxolimab was administered intravenously to patients every 2 weeks. The study, taken as a whole, reports: Clonal expansion by week 6 occurred in CD4+ and CD8+ blood T cells (at 0.1 to 3.0 mg/kg).

Clones were read by immunoSEQ multiplex PCR, and TCRdb kept only the in-frame ones, dropping some. The sample shows about 46,000 clones, 82% of them seen only once. The receptor was derived from an adult with an advanced solid tumor such as melanoma, head and neck, liver or kidney cancer. The chain is built from TRBV6-1 and TRBJ2-3, with D perhaps being TRBD1 or TRBD2 (6 bases each). Sequencing was performed on CD4+ or CD8+ T cells sorted from blood, taken in a trial of the OX40 agonist ivuxolimab. CDR3 bases: TGTGCCAGCAGTGAAGCGGAGGGGGGCCTGGGAGATACGCAGTATTTT. Translation gives CASSEAEGGLGDTQYF.